These T cell receptor beta chains were read from a single sample in a study of blood T cell repertoires in COVID-19. TCRdb keeps only in-frame clones here, not all; method: immunoSEQ multiplex PCR. This table holds approximately 89,000 clones, 70% to 90% found once. Sequencing input: peripheral blood. The receptors shown here come from a man in his sixties or seventies with acute or convalescent COVID-19. Both conserved end residues are part of each CDR3. The D gene is left open where the match is weak. Not every row has a clone size; where given, it reads once, few, many or a size class.

TRBD1	TRBJ1-4	TRBV4-2	NA	18	CASSQDDRAFLPGEKLFF	TGTGCCAGCAGCCAGGATGACAGGGCTTTTCTCCCGGGGGAAAAACTGTTTTTT
TRBD1	TRBJ1-1	TRBV6-5	NA	12	CASVTGHTEAFF	TGTGCCAGCGTGACAGGGCACACTGAAGCTTTCTTT
TRBD1	TRBJ2-7	TRBV6-1	NA	15	CASSEAGGQGYEQYF	TGTGCCAGCAGTGAAGCTGGAGGACAGGGCTACGAGCAGTACTTC
NA	TRBJ2-2	TRBV28	NA	14	CASSRFRGTGELFF	TGTGCCAGCAGTCGATTCAGGGGCACCGGGGAGCTGTTTTTT
TRBD1	TRBJ2-3	TRBV5-1	NA	15	CASRSTGGKTDTQYF	TGCGCCAGCAGGTCCACAGGGGGCAAAACAGATACGCAGTATTTT
TRBD1	TRBJ1-2	TRBV7-2	NA	16	CASSPSSRGSDYGYTF	TGTGCCAGCTCCCCCAGCAGCAGGGGGAGCGACTATGGCTACACCTTC
TRBD2	TRBJ2-1	TRBV6-5	NA	13	CASSGGYYNEQFF	TGTGCCAGTTCGGGGGGGTACTACAATGAGCAGTTCTTC
NA	TRBJ1-2	TRBV15	NA	13	CATRSPAADGYTF	TGTGCCACCAGATCGCCAGCTGCGGATGGCTACACCTTC
TRBD2	TRBJ2-1	TRBV3-1/TRBV3-2	NA	15	CASSNLAGGPHEQFF	TGTGCCAGCAGCAATCTAGCGGGGGGGCCTCATGAGCAGTTCTTC
NA	TRBJ2-2	TRBV19	NA	17	CASSGGLGRWDTGELFF	TGTGCCAGTAGTGGAGGACTTGGCAGGTGGGACACCGGGGAGCTGTTTTTT
TRBD2	TRBJ2-5	TRBV7-9	NA	17	CASSQGTSGGFQETQYF	TGTGCCAGCAGCCAAGGGACTAGCGGGGGATTCCAAGAGACCCAGTACTTC
NA	TRBJ2-2	TRBV5-1	NA	13	CATRVSSTGELFF	TGCGCCACCAGGGTTTCGAGCACCGGGGAGCTGTTTTTT
NA	TRBJ1-4	TRBV28	once	14	CASSLAGQSEKLFF	TGTGCCAGCAGCCTCGCCGGACAGTCAGAAAAACTGTTTTTT
TRBD1	TRBJ1-1	TRBV19	NA	15	CASSAPNRGNTEAFF	TGTGCCAGTAGTGCACCCAACAGGGGGAACACTGAAGCTTTCTTT
TRBD2	TRBJ2-5	TRBV11-3	NA	18	CASSLGTSGRVYSETQYF	TGTGCCAGCAGCTTAGGGACTAGCGGAAGGGTATATTCGGAGACCCAGTACTTC
TRBD2	TRBJ2-2	TRBV5-1	NA	16	CASSPTAGSNTGELFF	TGCGCCAGCAGCCCAACAGCGGGATCTAACACCGGGGAGCTGTTTTTT
NA	TRBJ1-1	TRBV15	NA	15	CATSRDGGYNTEAFF	TGTGCCACCAGCAGAGACGGGGGATACAACACTGAAGCTTTCTTT
NA	TRBJ1-2	TRBV9	NA	10	CASSGSFYTF	TGTGCCAGCAGCGGTAGCTTCTACACCTTC
TRBD2	TRBJ2-7	TRBV3-1/TRBV3-2	NA	14	CASSQRTSGIEQYF	TGTGCCAGCAGCCAACGGACTAGCGGGATCGAGCAGTACTTC
NA	TRBJ1-1	TRBV6-5	NA	14	CASSSSVMNTEAFF	TGTGCCAGCAGTTCGTCCGTTATGAACACTGAAGCTTTCTTT
NA	TRBJ2-3	TRBV2	NA	13	CASTEGLGGTQYF	TGTGCCAGCACCGAGGGTCTAGGGGGTACGCAGTATTTT
TRBD1	TRBJ1-4	TRBV5-1	NA	15	CASAYRDREAEKLFF	TGCGCCAGCGCCTATAGGGACAGGGAGGCAGAAAAACTGTTTTTT
NA	TRBJ1-1	TRBV5-4	NA	15	CASSLAVGEHAEAFF	TGTGCCAGCAGCTTGGCCGTAGGGGAACATGCTGAAGCTTTCTTT
NA	TRBJ1-1	TRBV19	NA	12	CATRESNTEAFF	TGTGCCACCCGGGAATCTAACACTGAAGCTTTCTTT
NA	TRBJ2-1	TRBV7-8	NA	14	CASSLGSGFNEQFF	TGTGCCAGCAGCTTAGGTAGCGGCTTCAATGAGCAGTTCTTC
NA	TRBJ1-1	TRBV2	NA	15	CASRQGRDRNTEAFF	TGTGCCAGCAGGCAGGGCCGCGACAGGAACACTGAAGCTTTCTTT
NA	TRBJ1-4	TRBV5-1	few	15	CASSLVRGNNEKLFF	TGCGCCAGCAGCTTGGTTAGGGGAAATAATGAAAAACTGTTTTTT
NA	TRBJ2-5	TRBV5-1	NA	13	CASSLQGGETQYF	TGCGCCAGCAGCTTGCAGGGAGGCGAGACCCAGTACTTC
NA	TRBJ1-2	TRBV20-1	once	11	CSAKSDYGYTF	TGCAGTGCTAAGTCAGACTATGGCTACACCTTC
NA	TRBJ1-1	TRBV28	NA	14	CATLHPSMNTEAFF	TGTGCCACTTTGCACCCGAGCATGAACACTGAAGCTTTCTTT
TRBD1	TRBJ1-2	TRBV5-1	NA	15	CASSLSQGGSYGYTF	TGCGCCAGCAGCCTTTCTCAGGGGGGTTCCTATGGCTACACCTTC
NA	TRBJ1-6	TRBV28	NA	13	CASIDSNNSPLHF	TGTGCCAGTATCGACAGCAATAATTCACCCCTCCACTTT
TRBD1	TRBJ2-3	TRBV9	NA	13	CASSGGQGAPQYF	TGTGCCAGCAGCGGGGGACAGGGGGCCCCACAGTATTTT
TRBD1	TRBJ1-2	TRBV4-1	NA	14	CASSQAGQGGGYTF	TGCGCCAGCAGCCAGGCGGGACAGGGAGGTGGCTACACCTTC